The entry below describes one T cell receptor (beta chain). Ten or more counts support this clonotype. What antigen it recognizes has not been identified. The sample holds no much larger clone one base away, and base qualities are not on file. The source of the sample is a study of human T cells and chemical hapten exposure (dated by TCRdb to the early 2020s). Background on the whole study: For sensitization, 2% DPC in acetone was applied to an approximately 2 cm by approximately 2 cm area of upper inner arm skin. Patients additionally received weekly therapeutic DPC doses to the scalp throughout the roughly 25-week study period. Patch testing on the upper back used Finn chambers containing 0.01% DPC, with scoring done after 6 days according to International Contact Dermatitis Research Group standards. The mostly female patient cohort included alopecia areata with under or over 50% scalp involvement, alopecia totalis and alopecia universalis. Libraries were pooled for sequencing, and variation in per-sample TCR yields was attributed mainly to small differences in library volumes within the pool. Peripheral blood TCR repertoire changes were tracked in vivo in alopecia patients during primary and secondary sensitization to the hapten diphenylcyclopropenone (DPC). Blood samples were taken from patients before sensitization (week 0) and at 2, 6 and about 24 weeks after DPC sensitization. For TCR sequencing, blood came from 25 to 35 alopecia patients at anywhere from one to four time points (pre-sensitization, 2, 6 and 24 weeks).

Library preparation employed RACE. The run used a NextSeq 500. Library preparation attached unique molecular identifiers to individual cDNA molecules for quantitative, reproducible TCR counting. For every blood RNA sample, sequencing covered both the TCR alpha and TCR beta chains. The paper's data handling went like this. The median number of TCRs per sample was 85,000 to 100,000, ranging from about 20,000 to 700,000. The Decombinator software suite was used to annotate the V, J and CDR3 of the TCR reads. For the PS versus PT1 abundance plots, all samples were subsampled to the same number of TCRs (28,000). Expanded TCRs were defined as absent before sensitization and observed at least eight times at the 2-week time point. In-frame beta chains were kept once TCRdb had trimmed the public reads at Q25 with fastp and called clones with MiXCR. Rows matching on CDR3 protein sequence are summarized as one entry with the most common DNA and genes. These V and J calls originate from TCRdb's pipeline instead of the authors' own analysis. This sample is represented by roughly 380,000 distinct CDR3 sequences; about 4.4% of them were singletons. The ten largest make up 2% to 2.5% of the sample.

As encoded in the germline V gene, CDR1 is SGHAT while CDR2 is FQNNGV. A distance of 25 bases separates the germline ends of V and J, which lose 7 bases and 3 bases respectively. The CDR3 sequence holds 17 residues, the cysteine and phenylalanine included. The only DNA kept is the CDR3, 51 bases in frame from the first base. Explained via the paper, the time point label denotes: patch test 1, 2 weeks after DPC sensitization. The treatment or condition label, as the study defines it: therapeutic diphenylcyclopropenone sensitization with weekly scalp DPC. At every patch-test visit, the blood draw took place before the patch test was put on. To be eligible, patients had to be aged 18 to 70, diagnosed with alopecia and judged suitable for DPC therapy, while pregnant patients were excluded. Unfractionated whole blood was collected in Tempus Blood RNA tubes, and total RNA was extracted from that blood.

The paper as a whole reports these results and caveats: Patch test score correlated positively with the number of PT1 expanded TCRs, reaching significance at thresholds 8, 16 and 32 but not at 4. After repeated subsampling, changes were observed in the strength of the expansion versus patch-test correlation and in the threshold at which the correlation became significant. DPC sensitization did not change how many TCRs were above 1 in 1000 frequency, and no evidence was found of alterations in global repertoire structure. Expanded TCRs formed significantly more large CDR3 similarity clusters than pre-sensitization or healthy control sets, consistent with antigen-driven responses. Alopecia, a presumed autoimmune disease, was present in all patients, so the immune response of the patients might differ from that of healthy individuals.

This chain is built from TRBV11-2 and TRBJ2-7; TRBD2 is a possible D gene, resting on 7 matching bases. This specimen consisted of whole blood, obtained in connection with sensitization to the hapten diphenylcyclopropenone (DPC). The TCR sequence derives from a woman between 45 and 60 years old with alopecia areata. Some clones in this sample may be carry-over from other donors' samples. The sequenced DNA is TGTGCCAGCACCCAAGGGGGGGTAGGAAGCGCGTACTACGAGCAGTACTTC. Its coded protein is CASTQGGVGSAYYEQYF.